This entry is about one TCR beta chain. The data are from a study of blood T cell repertoires in COVID-19. Libraries were prepared by immunoSEQ multiplex PCR; TCRdb keeps only in-frame clonotypes and omits some of them. The sample yields a few hundred thousand clones, 80% to 90% seen once. The CDR3 is made up of 18 amino acids. Looked up from germline, CDR1 is SGHTA and CDR2 is FQGTGA. V was trimmed by 5 bases and J by 0 bases, leaving 20 bases between them. The V and J genes are TRBV7-3 and TRBJ2-4, with no clear D. The sample comprised peripheral blood. The sequence was obtained from a woman in her 50s with acute or convalescent COVID-19. In DNA form, the CDR3 reads TGTGCCAGCAGCCAAAGCCCCCATGGTAACCGAGCCAAAAACATTCAGTACTTC. Encoded protein: CASSQSPHGNRAKNIQYF.